Below, 2 T cell receptor beta chains from the same sample are listed, as sequenced in a study of blood T cell repertoires in COVID-19. Clones were read by immunoSEQ multiplex PCR, and TCRdb kept only the in-frame ones, dropping some. The table records about 190,000 clones, 90% of them present only once. Sequencing was performed on peripheral blood. These receptors were obtained from a man aged 45-65 years with acute or convalescent COVID-19.

This clone has only a few counts. V gene TRBV19 combines with J gene TRBJ2-1, with 11 bases identical to TRBD1. From germline, CDR1 is LNHDA and CDR2 SQIVND (reference sequence). J lost 2 bases, V lost 1 base, and 1 base had no gene match. The CDR3 contains 16 residues. The CDR3 DNA reads TGTGCCAGTAGTATAGCGGGACAGGGGGCCTACAATGAGCAGTTCTTC. Translated: CASSIAGQGAYNEQFF.

The chain joins TRBV30 to TRBJ1-5; D is ambiguous. CDR1 is GTSNPN, CDR2 SVGIG, per germline (reference sequence). The CDR3 extends over 15 amino acids. V lost 2 bases, J lost 7 bases, and 18 bases lay in between. The DNA for the CDR3 is TGTGCCTGGAGTCCCCGCGGGCCTGTTGGACAGCCCCAGCATTTT. Protein product: CAWSPRGPVGQPQHF.